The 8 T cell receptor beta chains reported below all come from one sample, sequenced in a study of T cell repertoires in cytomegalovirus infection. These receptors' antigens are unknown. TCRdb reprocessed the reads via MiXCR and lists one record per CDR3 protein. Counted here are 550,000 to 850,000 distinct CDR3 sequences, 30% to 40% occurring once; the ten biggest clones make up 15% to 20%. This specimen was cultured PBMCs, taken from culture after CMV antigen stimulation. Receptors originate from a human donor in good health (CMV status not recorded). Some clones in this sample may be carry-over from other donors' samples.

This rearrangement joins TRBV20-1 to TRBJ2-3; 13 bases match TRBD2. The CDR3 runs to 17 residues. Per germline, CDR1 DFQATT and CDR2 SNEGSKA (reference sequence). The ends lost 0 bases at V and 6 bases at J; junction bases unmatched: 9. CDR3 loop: CSARDLTSGRQGDTQYF. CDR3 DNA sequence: TGCAGTGCTAGAGATCTGACTAGCGGGAGGCAGGGGGATACGCAGTATTTT.

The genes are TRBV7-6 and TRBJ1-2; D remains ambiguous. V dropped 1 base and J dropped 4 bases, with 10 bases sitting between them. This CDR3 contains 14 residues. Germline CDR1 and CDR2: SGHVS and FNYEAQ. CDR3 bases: TGTGCCAGCAGCTTAGGCCCCGGGCTCTATGGCTACACCTTC. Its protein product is CASSLGPGLYGYTF.

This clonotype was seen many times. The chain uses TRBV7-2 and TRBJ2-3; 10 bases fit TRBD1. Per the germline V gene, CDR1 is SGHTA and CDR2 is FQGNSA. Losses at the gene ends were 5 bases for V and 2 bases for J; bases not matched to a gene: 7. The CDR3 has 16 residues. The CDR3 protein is CASSTRTGGSTDTQYF. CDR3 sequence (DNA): TGTGCCAGCAGCACCCGGACAGGGGGGTCCACAGATACGCAGTATTTT.

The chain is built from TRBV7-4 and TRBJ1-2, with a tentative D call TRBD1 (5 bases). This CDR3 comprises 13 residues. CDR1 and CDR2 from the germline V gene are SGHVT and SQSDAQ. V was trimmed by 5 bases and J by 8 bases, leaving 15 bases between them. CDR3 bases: TGTGCCAGCAGCCCTAATGGCGGGGGGGGCTACACCTTC. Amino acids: CASSPNGGGGYTF.

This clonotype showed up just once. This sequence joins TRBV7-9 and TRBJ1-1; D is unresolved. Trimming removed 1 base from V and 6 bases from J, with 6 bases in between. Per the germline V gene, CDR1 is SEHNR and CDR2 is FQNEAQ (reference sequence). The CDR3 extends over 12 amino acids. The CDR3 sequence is CASSLDVPEAFF. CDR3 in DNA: TGTGCCAGCAGCTTAGACGTTCCTGAAGCTTTCTTT.

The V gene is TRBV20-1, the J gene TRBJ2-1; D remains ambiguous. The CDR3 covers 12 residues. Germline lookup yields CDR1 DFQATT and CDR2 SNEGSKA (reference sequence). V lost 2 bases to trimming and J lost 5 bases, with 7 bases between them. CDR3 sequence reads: CSARTLDNEQFF. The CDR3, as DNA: TGCAGTGCTAGAACTCTAGACAATGAGCAGTTCTTC.

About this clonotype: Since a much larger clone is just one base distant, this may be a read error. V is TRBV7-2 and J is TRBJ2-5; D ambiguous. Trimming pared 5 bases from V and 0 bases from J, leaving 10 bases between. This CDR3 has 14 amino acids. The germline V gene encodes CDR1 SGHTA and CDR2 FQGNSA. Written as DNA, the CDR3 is TGTGCCAGCAGCCCAGAAAGGTACCAAGAGACCCAGTACTTC. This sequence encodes CASSPERYQETQYF.

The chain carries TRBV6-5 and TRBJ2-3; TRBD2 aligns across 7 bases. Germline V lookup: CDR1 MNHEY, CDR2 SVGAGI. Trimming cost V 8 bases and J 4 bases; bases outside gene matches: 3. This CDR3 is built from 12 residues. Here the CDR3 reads CASGRGPDTQYF. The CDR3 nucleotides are TGTGCCAGCGGGAGGGGCCCAGATACGCAGTATTTT.